This T cell receptor (beta chain) came from a study of blood T cell repertoires in COVID-19. On the study more broadly: The samples span acute and convalescent COVID-19 from the United States, Italy and Spain. PBMCs, B-cell-depleted T cells, or T cells provided the cDNA or gDNA that made up the material.

The CDR3 is made up of 15 amino acids. Per the germline V gene, CDR1 is SNHLY and CDR2 is FYNNEI. After removal of 6 bases from V and 5 bases from J, the junction contained 9 bases not matched to a gene. As handled by the study authors: Using reference gene primer amplification, nucleated cell counts were estimated. Assay: immunoSEQ multiplex PCR; the TCRdb copy retains only in-frame clones and omits some. Clone size and the V and J calls come from that table; the DNA yielded D and trimming. This table holds tens of thousands of clones, around 78% found once. Sequencing was performed on peripheral blood. The clonotype was recovered from a human donor in a cohort sampled during active COVID-19. V gene TRBV2 combines with J gene TRBJ1-4, with 7 bases fitting TRBD1. CDR3 DNA: TGTGCCAGCAGCCCACAAATGACAGGGAATGAAAAACTGTTTTTT. It codes for CASSPQMTGNEKLFF.